Following are 18 T cell receptor beta chains from one sample sequenced in a study of blood T cell repertoires in COVID-19. Libraries were prepared by immunoSEQ multiplex PCR; TCRdb keeps only in-frame clonotypes and omits some of them. The sample includes under 200,000 clones, around 84% of them seen just once. Sequenced material: peripheral blood. The receptors stem from a woman of 80 years or more with acute or convalescent COVID-19.

This chain links TRBV3-1 (or the pseudogene TRBV3-2) with TRBJ2-4; D might be TRBD1 (5 bases). V was clipped by 1 base and J by 15 bases, with 10 bases between them. Germline V gene sequence: CDR1 LGHDT, CDR2 YNNKEL (reference sequence). The CDR3 totals 11 residues. The CDR3 region has the DNA TGTGCCAGCAGCCAAGGGTACAGGTTGTACTTC. It translates to CASSQGYRLYF.

The rearrangement joins TRBV18 to TRBJ2-6; maybe TRBD1 (6 bases). The V and J ends lost 0 bases and 6 bases respectively, with 9 bases between them. The V gene's germline CDR1 is KGHSH and CDR2 LQKENI. The CDR3 consists of 15 residues. In nucleotides, the CDR3 is TGTGCCAGCTCACCACCGAACAGGGCGGCCAACGTCCTGACTTTC. Amino acids: CASSPPNRAANVLTF.

The chain combines TRBV4-3 with TRBJ2-4, with D perhaps TRBD2 (7 bases). The CDR3 consists of 15 residues. Germline loops: CDR1 LGHNA, CDR2 YSLEER. The V gene lost 1 base and the J gene lost 6 bases, with 13 bases spanning the gap. The CDR3 spells CASSQVQGGGNIQYF. CDR3 nucleotide sequence: TGCGCCAGCAGCCAAGTACAAGGGGGGGGAAACATTCAGTACTTC.

The rearrangement joins TRBV28 to TRBJ2-7; TRBD1 might be the D (6 bases). V was pared by 4 bases and J by 2 bases, with 15 bases between. Germline V gene sequence: CDR1 MDHEN, CDR2 SYDVKM. This CDR3 comprises 15 residues. CDR3 loop: CASSSPGHLPYEQYF. DNA of the CDR3: TGTGCCAGCAGTTCCCCGGGACACCTACCCTACGAGCAGTACTTC.

The chain employs TRBV6-2 or TRBV6-3 and TRBJ2-1; 7 nucleotides align to TRBD2. The V gene's germline CDR1 is MNHEY and CDR2 SVGEGT. J lost 9 bases, V lost 5 bases, and 19 bases had no gene match. The CDR3 runs to 17 residues. The CDR3 DNA follows: TGTGCCAGCAGTGCCGGCCTACTAGCGACTCCCTCCGGTGAGCAGTTCTTC. Translating gives CASSAGLLATPSGEQFF.

V and J are TRBV5-1 and TRBJ2-1; 7 nucleotides agree with TRBD2. This CDR3 spans 15 amino acids. Germline V gene sequence: CDR1 SGHRS, CDR2 YFSETQ. The J segment lost 9 bases and the V segment lost 0 bases, leaving 9 bases of the junction unmatched. The CDR3 nucleotides read TGCGCCAGCAGCTTGGCCAGCGGGAACCTTATTGAGCAGTTCTTC. Translating gives CASSLASGNLIEQFF.

The chain recombines TRBV28 with TRBJ2-3, with 10 positions matching TRBD2. The CDR3 runs to 18 residues. V lost 4 bases to trimming and J lost 5 bases; unmatched junction nucleotides: 15. In germline, CDR1 is MDHEN, CDR2 SYDVKM. CDR3 region: CASSSSLGSGRGGDTQYF. Written as DNA, the CDR3 is TGTGCCAGCAGTTCGTCCCTAGGCAGCGGGAGGGGTGGAGATACGCAGTATTTT. The whole variable domain, filled in from reference TRBV28 and TRBJ2-3, reads DVKVTQSSRYLVKRTGEKVFLECVQDMDHENMFWYRQDPGLGLRLIYFSYDVKMKEKGDIPEGYSVSREKKERFSLILESASTNQTSMYLCASSSSLGSGRGGDTQYFGPGTRLTVL.

This clone came up a few times. The chain's CDR3 is CASSRLKGQGAQYSPLHF. The DNA of the CDR3 is TGTGCCAGCAGTAGACTTAAGGGACAGGGGGCGCAATATTCACCCCTCCACTTT. The genes are TRBV2 and TRBJ1-6; TRBD1 matches at 12 bases. Germline values: CDR1 SNHLY, CDR2 FYNNEI. CDR3 size: 18 residues. The V gene end was trimmed by 5 bases and the J gene end by 8 bases; junction bases not matched to a gene: 13.

The chain uses TRBV19 and TRBJ1-1; D gene ambiguous. The V end was cut by 5 bases, the J end by 0 bases, with 19 bases between. Germline lookup yields CDR1 LNHDA and CDR2 SQIVND (reference sequence). The CDR3 consists of 17 residues. CDR3 bases: TGTGCCAGTAGTCCCCCGAGACGGACTTACCTGAACACTGAAGCTTTCTTT. This translates into CASSPPRRTYLNTEAFF.

V usage is TRBV6-5 and J usage is TRBJ2-1; D gene ambiguous. Germline assignment: CDR1 MNHEY and CDR2 SVGAGI. V was pared by 2 bases and J by 4 bases, with 15 bases between. This CDR3 is 16 amino acids long. The CDR3 DNA follows: TGTGCCAGCAGTTACGTGCCGACTTTTACGTACAATGAGCAGTTCTTC. Translated, it gives CASSYVPTFTYNEQFF.

The chain has TRBV18 and TRBJ1-2, with D possibly matching TRBD1 (5 bases). The CDR3 length is 15 residues. Germline V CDR1 and CDR2: KGHSH, LQKENI. The V gene lost 3 bases and the J gene lost 5 bases, with 16 bases spanning the gap. As DNA, the CDR3 is TGTGCCAGCTCACCGAACAAGGACACACTGTATGGCTACACCTTC. Protein: CASSPNKDTLYGYTF.

This clone has only one observation. This CDR3 reads CASSNAPGQGYEQYF. The CDR3 coding sequence is TGTGCCAGCAGCAACGCCCCGGGACAGGGCTACGAGCAGTACTTC. The chain recombines TRBV9 with TRBJ2-7; TRBD1 aligns across 9 bases. The germline V gene encodes CDR1 SGDLS and CDR2 YYNGEE. This CDR3 comprises 15 residues. V lost 4 bases, J lost 3 bases, and 8 bases stayed unmatched. Variable domain in full (rest from reference TRBV9 and TRBJ2-7): DSGVTQTPKHLITATGQRVTLRCSPRSGDLSVYWYQQSLDQGLQFLIQYYNGEERAKGNILERFSAQQFPDLHSELNLSSLELGDSALYFCASSNAPGQGYEQYFGPGTRLTVT.

The chain recombines TRBV2 with TRBJ2-2; D might be TRBD1 (6 bases). Trimming removed 5 bases from V and 3 bases from J, with 10 bases in between. The CDR3 is 14 residues long. Germline loops: CDR1 SNHLY, CDR2 FYNNEI. The CDR3 here is CASSLDSYTGELFF. DNA for the CDR3: TGTGCCAGCAGTTTGGACAGCTACACCGGGGAGCTGTTTTTT.

As DNA, the CDR3 is TGTGCCAGCAGTACGGGATGGAACTATGGCTACACCTTC. Residues: CASSTGWNYGYTF. This chain uses TRBV6-6 with TRBJ1-2; D is undetermined. The CDR3 consists of 13 residues. V lost 5 bases, J lost 2 bases, and 9 bases lay in between. Germline V gene lookup returns CDR1 MNHNY and CDR2 SVGAGI (reference sequence).

The chain employs TRBV18 and TRBJ2-1; 7 positions agree with TRBD2. Germline CDR1 KGHSH, CDR2 LQKENI. The CDR3 is 14 residues long. The V gene end was trimmed by 5 bases and the J gene end by 4 bases; junction bases not matched to a gene: 5. The DNA of the CDR3 is TGTGCCAGCTCAAGGTCTAGCGGATACAATGAGCAGTTCTTC. This gives the protein CASSRSSGYNEQFF. Based on the CDR3 plus reference TRBV18 and TRBJ2-1, the full variable domain is NAGVMQNPRHLVRRRGQEARLRCSPMKGHSHVYWYRQLPEEGLKFMVYLQKENIIDESGMPKERFSAEFPKEGPSILRIQQVVRGDSAAYFCASSRSSGYNEQFFGPGTRLTVL.

The V call is TRBV7-9, the J call TRBJ1-1, with a possible D match to TRBD1 (5 bases). The CDR3 runs 15 residues. CDR1 and CDR2 (germline): SEHNR, FQNEAQ (reference sequence). V lost 3 bases and J 4 bases, leaving 15 bases between the germline ends. The CDR3 region has the DNA TGTGCCAGCAGCTTCGAACGCAGGGTGAGCACTGAAGCTTTCTTT. Protein: CASSFERRVSTEAFF.

V is TRBV4-1 and J is TRBJ2-5; the match to TRBD2 covers 10 bases. This CDR3 has 15 amino acids. The junction had 4 bases not matched to a gene; V was cut back by 4 bases and J by 2 bases. Germline values: CDR1 MGHRA, CDR2 YSYEKL. DNA of the CDR3: TGCGCCAGCAGCCCGGGAGCGGGAGGGCAAGAGACCCAGTACTTC. Its translation is CASSPGAGGQETQYF.

The rearrangement joins TRBV28 to TRBJ2-7; TRBD1 is a possible D gene (5 bases). The V end lost 6 bases, the J end lost 4 bases, and 10 bases lay between the germline ends. The CDR3 length is 12 residues. CDR1 is MDHEN and CDR2 is SYDVKM in the germline V gene. DNA for the CDR3: TGTGCCAGCAGAATGGGGCTATACGAGCAGTACTTC. This translates into CASRMGLYEQYF.